What follows are 25 T cell receptor beta chains derived from one specimen sequenced in a study of cytomegalovirus exposure and HLA in healthy donors (dated 2017 in TCRdb). Library preparation employed the immunoSEQ multiplex PCR assay. For the multiplex PCR, a mixture combining 60 forward primers for TCR Vbeta segments and 13 reverse primers for TCR Jbeta segments was used. Drawn from immuneACCESS, this table holds only the in-frame rearrangements with V and J called that TCRdb kept. Clones are partly lost; checked studies trace under half to an unresolved V gene and leave the rest unexplained. The sample has 80,000 to 100,000 clones on record, 73% of them singletons. The ten largest clonotypes hold over 3% of the sample. Sequenced sample: PBMCs. Receptors originate from a middle-aged man in good health and CMV-seronegative.

V is TRBV5-6 and J is TRBJ1-2; D might be TRBD1 (5 bases). The CDR3 totals 14 residues. Germline V gene sequence: CDR1 SGHDT, CDR2 YYEEEE. The germline V and J ends were trimmed by 0 bases and 8 bases, with 14 bases remaining between them. The CDR3 DNA reads as TGTGCCAGCAGCTTGGTTAGGGGTGCGTGGGGCTACACCTTC. Protein product: CASSLVRGAWGYTF.

The rearrangement joins TRBV6-1 to TRBJ1-2; D remains unclear. V gave up 7 bases and J gave up 4 bases, with 13 bases separating them. The length of the CDR3 is 13 residues. CDR1 MNHNS and CDR2 SASEGT come from the germline V gene. CDR3 bases: TGTGCCAGCACGGTCCTTCAGGTCTATGGCTACACCTTC. Encoded protein: CASTVLQVYGYTF.

The rearrangement uses TRBV7-9 and TRBJ2-1, with D perhaps matching TRBD1 (6 bases). V lost 0 bases and J 3 bases, leaving 15 bases between the germline ends. The CDR3 length is 17 residues. Germline CDR1 SEHNR, CDR2 FQNEAQ (reference sequence). CDR3 loop: CASSLAWAGEYYNEQFF. CDR3 in DNA: TGTGCCAGCAGCTTAGCGTGGGCAGGGGAATACTACAATGAGCAGTTCTTC.

This chain links TRBV6-5 with TRBJ2-7; no clear D. Germline V gene sequence: CDR1 MNHEY, CDR2 SVGAGI. This CDR3 is 16 amino acids long. V was shortened by 0 bases and J by 2 bases, with 14 bases between the two germline ends. The CDR3 sequence is CASSYSIFAVTYEQYF. In nucleotides, the CDR3 is TGTGCCAGCAGTTACTCGATATTCGCAGTCACCTACGAGCAGTACTTC.

This chain links TRBV19 with TRBJ1-4, with 7 bases that match TRBD1. Germline V gene lookup returns CDR1 LNHDA and CDR2 SQIVND (reference sequence). This CDR3 is 16 amino acids long. Unmatched junction bases numbered 6, after V lost 5 bases and J lost 0 bases. For the CDR3, the DNA is TGTGCCAGTAGTCTTCGACAGGGCTCAACTAATGAAAAACTGTTTTTT. Amino acids: CASSLRQGSTNEKLFF.

The V call is TRBV6-4, the J call TRBJ2-1; 10 bases agree with TRBD2. The CDR3 runs to 15 residues. Unmatched junction bases numbered 8, after V lost 3 bases and J lost 9 bases. CDR1 and CDR2 from the germline V gene are MRHNA and SNTAGT. CDR3 protein: CASSEGAGGPFEQFF. The CDR3 DNA is TGTGCCAGCAGTGAGGGAGCGGGGGGGCCCTTTGAGCAGTTCTTC.

This chain uses TRBV14 with TRBJ2-7; 7 bases fit TRBD1. V was clipped by 3 bases and J by 0 bases; unmatched bases: 5. CDR3 length: 15 residues. Germline assignment: CDR1 SGHDN and CDR2 FVKESK. In DNA, the CDR3 is TGTGCCAGCAGCCAGATACAGGGGAGCTCCTACGAGCAGTACTTC. Translating gives CASSQIQGSSYEQYF. Drawing the rest from reference TRBV14 and TRBJ2-7, the complete variable domain is EAGVTQFPSHSVIEKGQTVTLRCDPISGHDNLYWYRRVMGKEIKFLLHFVKESKQDESGMPNNRFLAERTGGTYSTLKVQPAELEDSGVYFCASSQIQGSSYEQYFGPGTRLTVT.

In this sample, this clone turned up a few times. The chain uses TRBV25-1 and TRBJ2-7; possibly TRBD1 for D (6 bases). The CDR3 loop spans 16 amino acids. The V gene lost 6 bases and the J gene lost 0 bases, with 18 bases spanning the gap. Per germline, CDR1 MGHDK and CDR2 SYGVNS. The CDR3 DNA follows: TGTGCCAGCAGCCAAAAGCGACAGGCCAGCTCCTACGAGCAGTACTTC. Translated: CASSQKRQASSYEQYF.

The J gene is TRBJ2-7, the V gene TRBV7-2; D is possibly TRBD2 (6 bases). V was pared by 1 base and J by 4 bases, with 8 bases between. The CDR3 consists of 13 residues. The germline V gene has CDR1 SGHTA and CDR2 FQGNSA. This CDR3 is CASSLVRGYEQYF. In nucleotides, the CDR3 is TGTGCCAGCAGCTTAGTACGGGGGTACGAGCAGTACTTC.

This chain joins TRBV5-1 and TRBJ1-2; TRBD1 matches at 9 bases. Germline-derived CDR1 and CDR2 are SGHRS and YFSETQ. The length of the CDR3 is 15 residues. Losses at the gene ends were 6 bases for V and 8 bases for J; bases not matched to a gene: 14. Written as DNA, the CDR3 is TGCGCCAGCAACCTCGTGACAGGGGGTCCTGGAGGCTACACCTTC. As protein: CASNLVTGGPGGYTF. Using reference TRBV5-1 and TRBJ1-2 for the parts outside the CDR3, the full variable domain is KAGVTQTPRYLIKTRGQQVTLSCSPISGHRSVSWYQQTPGQGLQFLFEYFSETQRNKGNFPGRFSGRQFSNSRSEMNVSTLELGDSALYLCASNLVTGGPGGYTFGSGTRLTVV.

The genes are TRBV2 and TRBJ2-4; D is perhaps TRBD2 (5 bases). V was shortened by 1 base and J by 6 bases, with 10 bases between the two germline ends. Germline values: CDR1 SNHLY, CDR2 FYNNEI. CDR3 length: 14 amino acids. CDR3 sequence reads: CASSEGGYGNIQYF. As DNA, the CDR3 is TGTGCCAGCAGTGAAGGCGGGTACGGAAACATTCAGTACTTC.

This clone was seen a few times. The chain recombines TRBV4-3 with TRBJ2-7; TRBD2 agrees at 12 bases. Losses at the gene ends were 1 base for V and 7 bases for J; bases not matched to a gene: 5. This CDR3 contains 15 residues. Per the germline V gene, CDR1 is LGHNA and CDR2 is YSLEER. The CDR3, as DNA: TGCGCCAGCAGCCAAGCTAGCGGGGGGGCGAAAGAGCAGTACTTC. This translates into CASSQASGGAKEQYF.

The gene calls are TRBV5-3 and TRBJ2-7; perhaps TRBD1 as D (5 bases). TRBV5-3 is sorted into the ORF group, with uncertain function. V lost 6 bases, J lost 4 bases, and 17 bases lay in between. The CDR3 sequence is 14 residues long. CDR3 residues: CARMSSAGFYEQYF. The CDR3 region has the DNA TGTGCCAGAATGAGTTCGGCAGGGTTTTACGAGCAGTACTTC.

The chain has TRBV6-4 and TRBJ1-6; D possibly corresponds to TRBD1 (5 bases). The CDR3 sequence is 13 residues long. The germline gives CDR1 MRHNA, CDR2 SNTAGT. V lost 2 bases and J 8 bases, leaving 7 bases between the germline ends. CDR3 in amino acids: CASSDRGDSPLHF. Written as DNA, the CDR3 is TGTGCCAGCAGTGACAGGGGTGATTCACCCCTCCACTTT.

This clone appeared a few times. J is TRBJ1-1 and V is TRBV19, with D hard to call. From germline, CDR1 is LNHDA and CDR2 SQIVND (reference sequence). V was cut by 3 bases and J by 0 bases, with 5 bases left in between. The CDR3 loop spans 13 amino acids. This CDR3 reads CASSMYMNTEAFF. The CDR3 DNA sequence: TGTGCCAGTAGTATGTACATGAACACTGAAGCTTTCTTT.

The chain employs TRBV4-2 and TRBJ2-3; tentative D call: TRBD1 (6 bases). Trimming stripped 1 base from V and 4 bases from J, with 18 bases between. From germline, CDR1 is LGHNA and CDR2 YNFKEQ. The CDR3 consists of 17 residues. The CDR3 DNA sequence: TGTGCCAGCAGCCAAGTGGATCGGGAACCAGGGGCAGATACGCAGTATTTT. It encodes CASSQVDREPGADTQYF.

Only one count was recorded for this clone. The chain joins TRBV10-2 to TRBJ2-7, with D uncertain. Trimming shortened V by 4 bases and J by 0 bases, and 7 bases separated the two germline ends. The germline CDR1 and CDR2 sequences are WSHSY and SAAADI. The CDR3 has 13 residues. Here the CDR3 reads CASSAMSSYEQYF. CDR3 DNA sequence: TGCGCCAGCAGTGCTATGAGCTCCTACGAGCAGTACTTC.

This clone was seen once. The chain links TRBV21-1 to TRBJ1-6; the table's D call, TRBD1, was not checked against the DNA. TRBV21-1 is tagged as a pseudogene. The CDR3 runs 14 residues. CDR3 region: CATIDRIYNSPLHF. The CDR3 nucleotides read TGTGCCACCATAGACAGGATCTATAATTCACCCCTCCACTTT.

This chain links TRBV5-1 with TRBJ2-7; 15 bases agree with TRBD2. With V trimmed by 3 bases and J by 4 bases, 8 bases remained unmatched. CDR1 and CDR2 from the germline V gene are SGHRS and YFSETQ. The CDR3 runs 17 residues. CDR3 amino acids: CASSYYGTSGGTYEQYF. In DNA form, the CDR3 reads TGCGCCAGCAGCTACTACGGGACTAGCGGGGGGACTTACGAGCAGTACTTC.

J is TRBJ1-4 and V is TRBV4-1; D gene unclear. V was pared by 5 bases and J by 8 bases, with 12 bases between. CDR1 and CDR2 (germline): MGHRA, YSYEKL. The CDR3 sequence is 13 residues long. The CDR3 sequence is CASSLRRREKLFF. CDR3 bases: TGCGCCAGCAGCTTGAGACGGCGGGAAAAACTGTTTTTT.

J is TRBJ2-1 and V is TRBV9, with D perhaps matching TRBD1 (6 bases). Per the germline V gene, CDR1 is SGDLS and CDR2 is YYNGEE. This CDR3 has 15 residues. V was pared by 0 bases and J by 8 bases, with 15 bases between. The CDR3 DNA reads TGTGCCAGCAGCGTAGCGGGACAACCGGTCTATGAGCAGTTCTTC. Its protein is CASSVAGQPVYEQFF.

The chain joins TRBV2 to TRBJ2-5; TRBD2 matches at 10 bases. From germline, CDR1 is SNHLY and CDR2 FYNNEI. Trimming removed 8 bases from V and 2 bases from J; junction bases left unmatched: 5. The CDR3 consists of 14 residues. CDR3: CASCRTSGQETQYF. CDR3 sequence (DNA): TGTGCCAGCTGCCGGACTAGCGGACAAGAGACCCAGTACTTC. Based on the CDR3 plus reference TRBV2 and TRBJ2-5, the full variable domain is EPEVTQTPSHQVTQMGQEVILRCVPISNHLYFYWYRQILGQKVEFLVSFYNNEISEKSEIFDDQFSVERPDGSNFTLKIRSTKLEDSAMYFCASCRTSGQETQYFGPGTRLLVL.

The J gene is TRBJ1-2, the V gene TRBV6-6; TRBD1 matches at 8 bases. The germline V gene encodes CDR1 MNHNY and CDR2 SVGAGI (reference sequence). V shed 7 bases and J 10 bases; nucleotides not matched to a gene: 14. The CDR3 is 14 residues long. Here the CDR3 DNA reads TGTGCCAGCACAACTGCCGGACAGGGTAATGCCTACACCTTC. Protein: CASTTAGQGNAYTF.

The V and J genes are TRBV5-1 and TRBJ2-3, with unresolved D. The CDR3 consists of 13 residues. The germline V gene encodes CDR1 SGHRS and CDR2 YFSETQ. Trimming took 5 bases from V and 2 from J, leaving 9 bases between them. The CDR3 spells CASRYRHTDTQYF. Written as DNA, the CDR3 is TGCGCCAGCAGGTACAGACACACAGATACGCAGTATTTT. The full variable domain, rest sourced from reference TRBV5-1 and TRBJ2-3, is KAGVTQTPRYLIKTRGQQVTLSCSPISGHRSVSWYQQTPGQGLQFLFEYFSETQRNKGNFPGRFSGRQFSNSRSEMNVSTLELGDSALYLCASRYRHTDTQYFGPGTRLTVL.

The chain uses TRBV30 and TRBJ1-6, with a possible D match to TRBD1 (5 bases). Trimming took off 5 bases at V and 5 bases at J, with 7 bases between the two ends. Germline V lookup: CDR1 GTSNPN, CDR2 SVGIG (reference sequence). The CDR3 sequence is 12 residues long. CDR3 nucleotide sequence: TGTGCCTGGGACAGAGATAATTCACCCCTCCACTTT. Protein sequence: CAWDRDNSPLHF.